The 10 T cell receptor beta chains given below trace back to one sample, sequenced in a study of blood T cells in healthy people across ages. For the second PCR, which ran for roughly 7 to 11 cycles, a sample-barcoded 5' primer and a J-beta primer mix were used. TCRdb reprocessed the 5' RACE reads with MiXCR, giving one entry per CDR3 protein. The data hold 580,000 or so distinct CDR3 sequences, with around half observed a single time. The sample consisted of blood. The receptor source for this set is an elderly man in good health.

In its sample, this clonotype was seen a few times. This chain joins TRBV6-1 and TRBJ2-4; possibly TRBD1 for D (5 bases). Germline CDR1 and CDR2: MNHNS and SASEGT. V lost 6 bases, J lost 2 bases, and 20 bases lay in between. The CDR3 has 17 residues. The CDR3 DNA is TGTGCCAGCAGCCCCCAACAGGAAATTGTGACCAAAAACATTCAGTACTTC. This encodes CASSPQQEIVTKNIQYF.

The chain joins TRBV20-1 to TRBJ2-1, with D perhaps being TRBD1 or TRBD2 (5 bases each). The length of the CDR3 is 15 residues. The germline gives CDR1 DFQATT, CDR2 SNEGSKA (reference sequence). V lost 1 base and J lost 10, with 20 bases in between. The chain's CDR3 is CSARATNVGWDEQFF. CDR3 sequence (DNA): TGCAGTGCTAGAGCTACTAACGTCGGTTGGGACGAGCAGTTCTTC.

This chain uses TRBV20-1 with TRBJ2-7, with unresolved D. CDR1 is DFQATT and CDR2 is SNEGSKA in the germline V gene (reference sequence). This CDR3 contains 16 residues. The V gene lost 4 bases and the J gene lost 4 bases, with 23 bases spanning the gap. The CDR3 is CSATLLGRMVGYEQYF. The CDR3 DNA follows: TGCAGTGCTACTCTACTGGGCCGCATGGTTGGGTACGAGCAGTACTTC.

V is TRBV6-5 and J is TRBJ1-1; TRBD1 agrees at 8 bases. The length of the CDR3 is 14 residues. The germline CDR1 and CDR2 sequences are MNHEY and SVGAGI. Losses at the gene ends were 5 bases for V and 3 bases for J; bases not matched to a gene: 5. CDR3 bases: TGTGCCAGCAGTCCGACAGGGGTCCACACTGAAGCTTTCTTT. This gives the protein CASSPTGVHTEAFF.

In its sample, this clonotype was seen a few times. The rearrangement links TRBV7-9 to TRBJ2-1, with D possibly matching TRBD1 (5 bases). Germline V gene lookup returns CDR1 SEHNR and CDR2 FQNEAQ (reference sequence). Trimming took off 1 base at V and 9 bases at J, with 13 bases between the two ends. The CDR3 has 14 residues. The CDR3 region has the DNA TGTGCCAGCAGCTTAGGAGGCTCTGGGGCTGAGCAGTTCTTC. Encoded protein: CASSLGGSGAEQFF.

The CDR3 region is CASSPGGPLGTQYF. CDR3 nucleotide sequence: TGTGCCAGCAGCCCAGGGGGACCCTTAGGGACCCAGTACTTC. V is TRBV9 and J is TRBJ2-5; 7 bases align to TRBD1. CDR3 length: 14 amino acids. J lost 7 bases, V lost 4 bases, and 10 bases had no gene match. Germline V gene lookup returns CDR1 SGDLS and CDR2 YYNGEE.

The V gene is TRBV27, the J gene TRBJ2-4; TRBD1 is a possible D gene (6 bases). The CDR3 extends over 14 amino acids. Germline values: CDR1 MNHEY, CDR2 SMNVEV (reference sequence). V gave up 6 bases and J gave up 9 bases, with 18 bases separating them. The chain's CDR3 is CASRGSGAEGIQYF. The CDR3 DNA sequence: TGTGCCAGCAGAGGGTCAGGGGCCGAAGGCATTCAGTACTTC.

This clonotype was detected only a few times. This chain links TRBV4-1 with TRBJ2-1; the match to TRBD2 covers 11 bases. The CDR3 has 16 amino acids. Losses at the gene ends were 2 bases for V and 5 bases for J; bases not matched to a gene: 5. The germline gives CDR1 MGHRA, CDR2 YSYEKL. The CDR3 sequence: CASSQSTSGGDNEQFF. The CDR3, as DNA: TGCGCCAGCAGCCAATCCACTAGCGGGGGTGACAATGAGCAGTTCTTC.

In its sample, this clonotype was seen many times. The chain employs TRBV7-9 and TRBJ1-2, with unresolved D. The V gene's germline CDR1 is SEHNR and CDR2 FQNEAQ (reference sequence). This CDR3 contains 12 residues. V lost 5 bases and J lost 2, with 6 bases in between. The CDR3 DNA reads as TGTGCCAGCAGCGGCCGAAACTATGGCTACACCTTC. Amino acid sequence: CASSGRNYGYTF.

This clonotype turned up a few times. The rearrangement links TRBV4-3 to TRBJ2-5, with 9 bases identical to TRBD1. Germline values: CDR1 LGHNA, CDR2 YSLEER. Unmatched junction bases numbered 4, after V lost 4 bases and J lost 1 base. This CDR3 is 15 amino acids long. The CDR3: CASSLIQGAQETQYF. The CDR3 DNA is TGCGCCAGCAGCCTAATACAGGGGGCCCAAGAGACCCAGTACTTC.